This T cell receptor beta chain was recorded in a study of cytomegalovirus exposure and HLA in healthy donors. Study-wide context: HLA-typed donors contributed around 85 million unique TCRs, which were held in an early data release.

Notes on the study in general: Previously analyzed data showed that most TCR beta V segments were productive at a frequency of about 90% or about 30%. Trimming of TCR beta V- and J-genes showed a link, identified in a later analysis, to a missense DCLRE1C variant.

With regard to this clone: The antigen remains undetermined.

The CDR3 covers 14 residues. Trimming at V came to 4 bases and at J to 5 bases, leaving 5 bases not matched to a gene. Germline V CDR1 and CDR2: MNHEY, SVGAGI. Primers for the PCR totalled 60 Vbeta and 13 Jbeta. The method was immunoSEQ multiplex PCR; TCRdb's version includes in-frame clones alone and lacks a portion of them. Of about 130,000 clones in the sample, around 85% were seen once. This receptor was obtained from a boy under 18 in good health and CMV-seronegative. The sample consisted of PBMCs. V usage is TRBV6-5 and J usage is TRBJ2-1; 7 bases are shared with TRBD2. The CDR3 bases are TGTGCCAGCAGTTGGCGGGAGTCCCACAATGAGCAGTTCTTC. Translation gives CASSWRESHNEQFF.